This T cell receptor (beta chain) derives from a study of T cell repertoires and HLA-DP antigens. Study-level information: CD4+ T cells were cocultured with HeLa cells expressing HLA-DP. Donors were two male and one female, aged 18-to-29 to 60-to-69.

Assay used: immunoSEQ multiplex PCR; TCRdb lists only in-frame clones, some missing. Among fewer than 75,000 clones listed, around four fifths were seen once. CDR3 length equals 15 residues. Germline CDR1 reads SGHTA; CDR2 reads FQGNSA. The trim removed 5 bases at V and 2 bases at J, leaving 7 bases unmatched. On this clone itself: As yet, its antigen is unknown.

This clonotype was obtained from a man aged 55 to 69 in good health and CMV-seronegative. This sequence joins TRBV7-2 and TRBJ1-1, with 8 bases fitting TRBD1. The sequencing input was CD4+ T cells from PBMCs. The CDR3 here is CASSAVPGGNTEAFF. In DNA, the CDR3 is TGTGCCAGCAGCGCCGTCCCAGGGGGCAACACTGAAGCTTTCTTT.